In this sample, the clone carrying this TCR beta chain turned up a few times. The data were obtained in a study of blood T cells in healthy people across ages. The CDR3 is made up of 13 amino acids. Germline lookup yields CDR1 LGHNA and CDR2 YNFKEQ. Alongside a J-beta primer mix, a sample-barcoded 5' primer served in a second PCR lasting about 6 to 12 cycles. MiXCR, applied by TCRdb to the 5' RACE reads, yields one record per CDR3 protein. In the table there are 1,500,000 or so distinct CDR3 sequences, under 55% of which are singletons. The specimen was blood. This TCR was sampled from a woman under 30 in good health. The chain couples TRBV4-2 to TRBJ2-5; possibly TRBD2 for D (5 bases). The J call is in doubt because the DNA end fits TRBJ2-7 better. For the CDR3, the DNA is TGTGCCAGCAGCCATTCCGGGGACTACGAGCAGTACTTC. The encoded protein is CASSHSGDYEQYF.